Shown below are 8 T cell receptor beta chains from a single sample sequenced in a study of control samples from healthy donors and cancer patients. Some clones are missing from TCRdb's copy, which holds only in-frame ones; the method was immunoSEQ multiplex PCR. The sample contains some 94,000 clones, around nine tenths of which appear only once. Sequences were obtained from PBMCs. These receptors came from a woman aged 50 to 60 with colorectal cancer.

This chain uses TRBV5-1 with TRBJ2-1; unclear D gene. Germline assignment: CDR1 SGHRS and CDR2 YFSETQ. V was shortened by 0 bases and J by 6 bases, with 13 bases between the two germline ends. The CDR3 spans 15 residues. CDR3 protein: CASSLVGQESNEQFF. The CDR3 region has the DNA TGCGCCAGCAGCTTGGTAGGTCAGGAGTCCAATGAGCAGTTCTTC.

This chain joins TRBV6-2 or TRBV6-3 and TRBJ1-4; 8 bases are shared with TRBD1. Germline lookup yields CDR1 MNHEY and CDR2 SVGEGT. The CDR3 has 14 amino acids. The trim removed 6 bases at V and 6 bases at J, leaving 6 bases unmatched. CDR3 nucleotide sequence: TGTGCCAGCAGCTCAGGGGGCGTTGATGAAAAACTGTTTTTT. Translated, it gives CASSSGGVDEKLFF.

The chain carries TRBV27 and TRBJ2-7; possible D gene TRBD1, 5 bases. Germline V CDR1 and CDR2: MNHEY, SMNVEV (reference sequence). This CDR3 spans 13 amino acids. V was shortened by 3 bases and J by 6 bases, with 12 bases between the two germline ends. The CDR3 bases are TGTGCCAGCAGTTTCCCGACAGAATCCGAGCAGTACGTC. It is translated as CASSFPTESEQYV.

This clone has a handful of counts. The genes are TRBV5-1 and TRBJ1-1; D not certain. Per germline, CDR1 SGHRS and CDR2 YFSETQ. The CDR3 consists of 13 residues. With 3 bases removed from V and 2 bases from J, the gap between germline ends came to 8 bases. The CDR3 region has the DNA TGCGCCAGCAGCTCCGGGTCCAACACTGAAGCTTTCTTT. Its protein product is CASSSGSNTEAFF.

V is TRBV5-3 and J is TRBJ1-1, with D maybe TRBD1 (6 bases). TRBV5-3 carries the ORF label, with uncertain function. V lost 0 bases and J 5 bases, leaving 11 bases between the germline ends. This CDR3 comprises 14 residues. The chain's CDR3 is CARSLGQGRTEAFF. CDR3 DNA: TGTGCCAGAAGCTTGGGGCAGGGGAGGACTGAAGCTTTCTTT.

This chain joins TRBV7-8 and TRBJ2-5; 7 bases are a match to TRBD1. The CDR3 spans 15 residues. The trim removed 3 bases at V and 5 bases at J, leaving 9 bases unmatched. The germline V gene encodes CDR1 SGHVS and CDR2 FQNEAQ. CDR3 sequence reads: CASSLARQGWETQYF. In DNA, the CDR3 is TGTGCCAGCAGCTTGGCTCGACAGGGCTGGGAGACCCAGTACTTC.

This clone was picked up one time. The gene calls are TRBV11-3 and TRBJ1-5; no clear D gene. V shed 8 bases and J shed 0 bases, with 23 bases lying between them. CDR1 is SGHNT and CDR2 is YENEEA in the germline V gene. The CDR3 is 18 residues long. CDR3 DNA sequence: TGTGCCAGCGGGCCCCAAAACGAGGCAGCAAATAGCAATCAGCCCCAGCATTTT. Its protein is CASGPQNEAANSNQPQHF.

The table lists this clone with a few counts. This chain uses TRBV6-5 with TRBJ1-6; possible D gene TRBD1, 6 bases. This CDR3 is built from 14 residues. Germline V lookup: CDR1 MNHEY, CDR2 SVGAGI. Trimming removed 8 bases from V and 9 bases from J, with 17 bases in between. CDR3 in DNA: TGTGCCAGCTCCACGGGGGGCTCTAGTTCACCCCTCCACTTT. Protein product: CASSTGGSSSPLHF.